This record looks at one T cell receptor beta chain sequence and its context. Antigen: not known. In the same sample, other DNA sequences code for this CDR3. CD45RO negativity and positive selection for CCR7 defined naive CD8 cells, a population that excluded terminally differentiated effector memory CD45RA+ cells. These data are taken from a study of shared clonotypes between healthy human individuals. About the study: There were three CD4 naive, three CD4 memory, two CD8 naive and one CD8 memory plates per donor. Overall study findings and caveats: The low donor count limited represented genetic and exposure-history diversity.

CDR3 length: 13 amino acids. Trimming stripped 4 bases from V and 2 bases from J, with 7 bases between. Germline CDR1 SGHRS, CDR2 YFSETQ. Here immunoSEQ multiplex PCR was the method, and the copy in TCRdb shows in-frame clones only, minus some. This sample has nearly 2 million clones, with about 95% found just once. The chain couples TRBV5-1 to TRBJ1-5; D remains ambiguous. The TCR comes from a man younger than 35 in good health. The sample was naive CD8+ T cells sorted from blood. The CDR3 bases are TGCGCCAGCAGCCCGGATGGCAATCAGCCCCAGCATTTT. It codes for CASSPDGNQPQHF. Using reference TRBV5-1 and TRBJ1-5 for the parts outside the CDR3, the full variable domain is KAGVTQTPRYLIKTRGQQVTLSCSPISGHRSVSWYQQTPGQGLQFLFEYFSETQRNKGNFPGRFSGRQFSNSRSEMNVSTLELGDSALYLCASSPDGNQPQHFGDGTRLSIL.